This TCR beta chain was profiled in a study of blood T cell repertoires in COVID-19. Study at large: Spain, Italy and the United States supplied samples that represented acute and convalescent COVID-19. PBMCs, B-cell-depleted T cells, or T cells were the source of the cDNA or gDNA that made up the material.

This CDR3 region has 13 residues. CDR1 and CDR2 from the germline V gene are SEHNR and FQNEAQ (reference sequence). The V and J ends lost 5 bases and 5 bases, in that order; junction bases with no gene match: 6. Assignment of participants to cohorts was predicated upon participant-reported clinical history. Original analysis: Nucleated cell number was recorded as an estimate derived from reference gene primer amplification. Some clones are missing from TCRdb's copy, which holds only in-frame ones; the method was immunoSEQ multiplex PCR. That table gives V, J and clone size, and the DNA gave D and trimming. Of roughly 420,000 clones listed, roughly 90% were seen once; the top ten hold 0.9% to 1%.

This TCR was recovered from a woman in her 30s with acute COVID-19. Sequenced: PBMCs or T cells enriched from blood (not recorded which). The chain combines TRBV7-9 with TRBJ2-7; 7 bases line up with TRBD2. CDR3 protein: CASSPIAGDEQYF. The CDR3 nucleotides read TGTGCCAGCAGCCCTATCGCGGGGGACGAGCAGTACTTC.